The 32 T cell receptor beta chains reported below all come from one sample, sequenced in a study of blood T cell repertoires in COVID-19. Using immunoSEQ multiplex PCR, the repertoire was profiled, and TCRdb retains in-frame clones only, with some absent. The sample lists 210,000 or so clones, 80% occurring once. The specimen was PBMCs or T cells enriched from blood (not recorded which). The receptors originated from a middle-aged woman with acute COVID-19.

The genes are TRBV6-7 and TRBJ2-3, with 11 bases aligning to TRBD2. TRBV6-7 is an ORF, and what it does is uncertain. V lost 5 bases to trimming and J lost 6 bases; unmatched junction nucleotides: 7. This CDR3 is built from 15 residues. The CDR3 reads CASSPIAGGSDTQYF. The CDR3 DNA follows: TGTGCCAGCAGTCCGATAGCGGGGGGGTCGGATACGCAGTATTTT.

This clone was recorded a few times. The chain recombines TRBV4-2 with TRBJ1-4, with 7 bases fitting TRBD1. CDR3 size: 16 residues. CDR1 LGHNA and CDR2 YNFKEQ come from the germline V gene. The trim removed 3 bases at V and 4 bases at J, leaving 8 bases unmatched. CDR3 nucleotide sequence: TGTGCCAGCAGCCAGATGGGGACAGATGTTAATGAAAAACTGTTTTTT. It translates to CASSQMGTDVNEKLFF.

The chain employs TRBV18 and TRBJ2-3, with a tentative D call TRBD1 (5 bases). In germline, CDR1 is KGHSH, CDR2 LQKENI. The CDR3 contains 15 residues. Trimming stripped 2 bases from V and 3 bases from J, with 12 bases between. This CDR3 reads CASSPDSSKTDTQYF. CDR3 bases: TGTGCCAGCTCACCAGACAGCTCAAAGACAGATACGCAGTATTTT.

The CDR3 DNA sequence: TGTGCCAGCAGCACACTAGCGGGGGGTACCGGGGAGCTGTTTTTT. It is translated as CASSTLAGGTGELFF. This chain connects TRBV11-2 to TRBJ2-2; TRBD2 matches at 12 bases. The germline V gene encodes CDR1 SGHAT and CDR2 FQNNGV. Trimming at V came to 5 bases and at J to 5 bases, leaving 3 bases not matched to a gene. This CDR3 comprises 15 residues.

This chain links TRBV6-6 with TRBJ2-2; TRBD2 might be the D (5 bases). Germline CDR1 and CDR2: MNHNY and SVGAGI (reference sequence). Trimming stripped 0 bases from V and 7 bases from J, with 9 bases between. The CDR3 loop spans 14 amino acids. CDR3 amino acids: CASSYSSGNGELFF. As DNA, the CDR3 is TGTGCCAGCAGTTACTCTTCGGGGAACGGGGAGCTGTTTTTT.

Written as DNA, the CDR3 is TGTGCCAGCAGTTTAGTCGGCTCTGGAAACACCATATATTTT. This gives the protein CASSLVGSGNTIYF. J is TRBJ1-3 and V is TRBV28; D not resolved. Trimming shortened V by 2 bases and J by 0 bases, and 5 bases separated the two germline ends. Germline V gene lookup returns CDR1 MDHEN and CDR2 SYDVKM. The CDR3 sequence is 14 residues long.

The chain couples TRBV9 to TRBJ2-7; TRBD2 matches 7 bases. This CDR3 region has 14 residues. Germline CDR1 SGDLS, CDR2 YYNGEE. The V gene end was trimmed by 1 base and the J gene end by 4 bases; junction bases not matched to a gene: 5. The CDR3 loop reads CASSVTMGGYEQYF. The CDR3 DNA reads TGTGCCAGCAGCGTAACGATGGGGGGGTACGAGCAGTACTTC.

The chain links TRBV6-5 to TRBJ1-2; TRBD1 matches at 10 bases. Germline V gene sequence: CDR1 MNHEY, CDR2 SVGAGI. With V trimmed by 6 bases and J by 4 bases, 5 bases remained unmatched. This CDR3 spans 14 amino acids. CDR3 coding DNA: TGTGCCAGCAGGCGGGACAGGGGCAGCTATGGCTACACCTTC. Its translation: CASRRDRGSYGYTF.

V and J are TRBV5-8 and TRBJ1-4; 10 positions agree with TRBD1. The V and J ends lost 3 bases and 2 bases, in that order; junction bases with no gene match: 4. Germline values: CDR1 SGHTS, CDR2 YDEGEE. This CDR3 region has 16 residues. This chain's CDR3 is CASSSGQGGTNEKLFF. CDR3 nucleotide sequence: TGTGCCAGCAGCTCCGGACAGGGGGGCACTAATGAAAAACTGTTTTTT.

The CDR3 protein is CASSVDWGYYGYTF. Here the CDR3 DNA reads TGTGCCAGCAGCGTAGACTGGGGCTATTATGGCTACACCTTC. The chain recombines TRBV9 with TRBJ1-2; the D gene is possibly TRBD1 (5 bases). Germline V lookup: CDR1 SGDLS, CDR2 YYNGEE. The CDR3 runs to 14 residues. V lost 0 bases and J lost 5, with 11 bases in between.

The genes are TRBV19 and TRBJ1-1; 8 bases align to TRBD1. This CDR3 has 14 residues. CDR1 is LNHDA and CDR2 is SQIVND in the germline V gene (reference sequence). V lost 3 bases and J lost 7; bases outside the gene matches: 7. The CDR3 here is CASSMRRGRIEAFF. The CDR3 DNA is TGTGCCAGTAGTATGCGCAGGGGGCGGATTGAAGCTTTCTTT.

This chain joins TRBV4-3 and TRBJ2-5; D unclear. Germline V lookup: CDR1 LGHNA, CDR2 YSLEER. Trimming took off 2 bases at V and 2 bases at J, with 6 bases between the two ends. CDR3 length: 13 amino acids. CDR3 coding DNA: TGCGCCAGCAGCCAAAATTTACAAGAGACCCAGTACTTC. Translating it yields CASSQNLQETQYF.

The rearrangement links TRBV28 to TRBJ2-3, with 14 nucleotides matching TRBD2. Losses at the gene ends were 3 bases for V and 5 bases for J; bases not matched to a gene: 10. The germline gives CDR1 MDHEN, CDR2 SYDVKM. There are 18 residues in the CDR3. The CDR3 region is CASSLGVGLAGAIDTQYF. For the CDR3, the DNA is TGTGCCAGCAGTTTGGGCGTGGGACTAGCGGGAGCTATAGATACGCAGTATTTT. Using reference TRBV28 and TRBJ2-3 for the parts outside the CDR3, the full variable domain is DVKVTQSSRYLVKRTGEKVFLECVQDMDHENMFWYRQDPGLGLRLIYFSYDVKMKEKGDIPEGYSVSREKKERFSLILESASTNQTSMYLCASSLGVGLAGAIDTQYFGPGTRLTVL.

The rearrangement uses TRBV6-5 and TRBJ2-7; 10 bases fit TRBD2. Per the germline V gene, CDR1 is MNHEY and CDR2 is SVGAGI. The CDR3 is made up of 16 amino acids. The J segment lost 6 bases and the V segment lost 0 bases, leaving 8 bases of the junction unmatched. CDR3 sequence reads: CASSYSSLAGAGEQYF. CDR3 DNA: TGTGCCAGCAGTTACTCGAGCCTAGCGGGAGCTGGCGAGCAGTACTTC.

The chain recombines TRBV19 with TRBJ2-2, with TRBD1 identical over 7 bases. V shed 4 bases, J shed 5 bases, and the junction held 4 bases outside the gene matches. The CDR3 extends over 14 amino acids. Germline-derived CDR1 and CDR2 are LNHDA and SQIVND (reference sequence). The CDR3, as DNA: TGTGCCAGTAGTAGTACAGGGGAAACCGGGGAGCTGTTTTTT. This encodes CASSSTGETGELFF.

In its sample, this clone was seen a few times. Other DNA sequences in this specimen translate into the identical CDR3. V usage is TRBV11-2 and J usage is TRBJ2-2; no reliable D call. CDR3 length equals 13 residues. V was clipped by 5 bases and J by 3 bases, with 7 bases between them. Looked up from germline, CDR1 is SGHAT and CDR2 is FQNNGV. CDR3 bases: TGTGCCAGCAGCCTCACGGACACCGGGGAGCTGTTTTTT. Translated: CASSLTDTGELFF.

This clone has a single count. V gene TRBV21-1 combines with J gene TRBJ1-3; the table's TRBD1 call for D was not verified on the DNA. TRBV21-1 has pseudogene status. The CDR3 is 17 amino acids. The CDR3 reads CASSKVGRDHSGNTIYF. CDR3 nucleotides: TGTGCCAGCAGCAAAGTCGGCAGGGATCACTCTGGAAACACCATATATTTT.

J is TRBJ2-1 and V is TRBV3-1 (or the pseudogene TRBV3-2), with 9 bases identical to TRBD1. This CDR3 has 16 residues. Losses at the gene ends were 0 bases for V and 7 bases for J; bases not matched to a gene: 7. From germline, CDR1 is LGHDT and CDR2 YNNKEL (reference sequence). CDR3 protein: CASSQDPRQGGNEQFF. In nucleotides, the CDR3 is TGTGCCAGCAGCCAAGATCCCCGACAGGGGGGTAATGAGCAGTTCTTC.

The gene calls are TRBV28 and TRBJ2-7; D might be TRBD2 (5 bases). Trimming left V 3 bases short and J 4 bases short, with 10 bases between. CDR1 and CDR2 (germline): MDHEN, SYDVKM. The CDR3 has 13 residues. The CDR3 bases are TGTGCCAGCAGTTTGTCGAGCGGTTACGAGCAGTACTTC. It specifies CASSLSSGYEQYF.

The chain couples TRBV20-1 to TRBJ1-2, with TRBD1 matching 8 bases. CDR3 size: 15 residues. Germline loops: CDR1 DFQATT, CDR2 SNEGSKA (reference sequence). The J segment lost 1 base and the V segment lost 3 bases, leaving 7 bases of the junction unmatched. CDR3 amino acids: CSASGGQVLNYGYTF. The CDR3 nucleotides read TGCAGTGCTAGTGGGGGACAGGTCCTTAACTATGGCTACACCTTC.

The V call is TRBV7-8, the J call TRBJ2-1; TRBD2 agrees at 13 bases. The CDR3 has 18 amino acids. With V trimmed by 5 bases and J by 4 bases, 11 bases remained unmatched. From germline, CDR1 is SGHVS and CDR2 FQNEAQ. CDR3 in DNA: TGTGCCAGCAGCCGCGGACTAGCGGGAGACCCCGATTACAATGAGCAGTTCTTC. Its translation is CASSRGLAGDPDYNEQFF.

The genes are TRBV24-1 and TRBJ2-1, with TRBD2 matching over 12 bases. Germline lookup yields CDR1 KGHDR and CDR2 SFDVKD. V lost 9 bases and J lost 10; bases outside the gene matches: 12. This CDR3 region has 15 residues. The CDR3 sequence: CATAHRLAGVREQFF. CDR3 coding DNA: TGTGCCACCGCCCACCGACTAGCGGGAGTAAGAGAGCAGTTCTTC.

J is TRBJ2-7 and V is TRBV30, with D possibly being TRBD1 (6 bases). V was shortened by 0 bases and J by 4 bases, with 7 bases between the two germline ends. The germline CDR1 and CDR2 sequences are GTSNPN and SVGIG (reference sequence). The length of the CDR3 is 12 residues. CDR3 sequence reads: CAWSVGGYEQYF. Written as DNA, the CDR3 is TGTGCCTGGAGTGTAGGGGGTTACGAGCAGTACTTC.

V gene TRBV12-3 or TRBV12-4 combines with J gene TRBJ1-2; the D gene is possibly TRBD1 (5 bases). V was trimmed by 6 bases and J by 4 bases, leaving 12 bases between them. The CDR3 sequence is 13 residues long. The CDR3 protein is CASSPDRVYGYTF. CDR3 coding DNA: TGTGCCAGCAGCCCCGACAGAGTCTATGGCTACACCTTC.

This clone showed up just a few times. This rearrangement joins TRBV5-5 to TRBJ1-5, with 10 positions matching TRBD1. The V gene's germline CDR1 is SGHKS and CDR2 YYEKEE (reference sequence). The CDR3 is made up of 15 amino acids. The J segment lost 7 bases and the V segment lost 0 bases, leaving 4 bases of the junction unmatched. CDR3 bases: TGTGCCAGCAGCTTGGGACAGGGGGCCGAGCAGCCCCAGCATTTT. Translation gives CASSLGQGAEQPQHF.

This clone occurred a few times. The chain combines TRBV6-5 with TRBJ1-2; D is uncertain. This CDR3 has 13 residues. Trimming took off 5 bases at V and 5 bases at J, with 12 bases between the two ends. Germline V gene sequence: CDR1 MNHEY, CDR2 SVGAGI. The CDR3 loop is CASSIGREYGYTF. In nucleotides, the CDR3 is TGTGCCAGCAGTATTGGACGGGAATATGGCTACACCTTC.

The CDR3 here is CASRLGGDEQFF. The DNA for the CDR3 is TGTGCCAGCAGGCTAGGGGGAGATGAGCAGTTCTTC. The gene calls are TRBV12-3 or TRBV12-4 and TRBJ2-1; a possible D gene is TRBD1 (6 bases). Trimming took 6 bases from V and 8 from J, leaving 11 bases between them. CDR3 length equals 12 residues.

CDR3 protein: CASSGQGGPDTQYF. Written as DNA, the CDR3 is TGTGCCAGCAGCGGGCAGGGGGGACCAGATACGCAGTATTTT. This chain uses TRBV6-5 with TRBJ2-3; perhaps TRBD1 as D (7 bases). The CDR3 sequence is 14 residues long. The germline CDR1 and CDR2 sequences are MNHEY and SVGAGI. Trimming left V 6 bases short and J 4 bases short, with 14 bases between.

The CDR3 DNA reads TGTGCCAGCAGCCCCCGGGACAGGGGGCGTTGGCGGGGTCAGTTCTTC. This translates into CASSPRDRGRWRGQFF. The chain links TRBV3-1 (or the pseudogene TRBV3-2) to TRBJ2-1, with TRBD1 identical over 12 bases. In germline, CDR1 is LGHDT, CDR2 YNNKEL (reference sequence). There are 16 residues in the CDR3. With 4 bases clipped from V and 13 bases from J, the junction kept 14 bases outside the gene matches.

This chain connects TRBV2 to TRBJ1-1; the D is unclear. Germline CDR1 and CDR2: SNHLY and FYNNEI. With 7 bases removed from V and 3 bases from J, the gap between germline ends came to 6 bases. The CDR3 has 11 residues. The CDR3: CASIIYTEAFF. The DNA for the CDR3 is TGTGCCAGCATTATATACACTGAAGCTTTCTTT.

The V call is TRBV2, the J call TRBJ1-5; tentative D call: TRBD1 (6 bases). This CDR3 contains 15 residues. The V end lost 4 bases, the J end lost 3 bases, and 13 bases lay between the germline ends. Germline CDR1 SNHLY, CDR2 FYNNEI. The CDR3 spells CASSGNRVNNQPQHF. The CDR3 coding sequence is TGTGCCAGCAGTGGGAACAGGGTAAACAATCAGCCCCAGCATTTT.

V is TRBV19 and J is TRBJ1-4, with 7 bases identical to TRBD1. Germline values: CDR1 LNHDA, CDR2 SQIVND (reference sequence). V shed 10 bases, J shed 3 bases, and the junction held 8 bases outside the gene matches. The CDR3 runs to 14 residues. The CDR3 spells CATGPTGPNEKLFF. In DNA form, the CDR3 reads TGTGCCACCGGCCCGACAGGGCCTAATGAAAAACTGTTTTTT.